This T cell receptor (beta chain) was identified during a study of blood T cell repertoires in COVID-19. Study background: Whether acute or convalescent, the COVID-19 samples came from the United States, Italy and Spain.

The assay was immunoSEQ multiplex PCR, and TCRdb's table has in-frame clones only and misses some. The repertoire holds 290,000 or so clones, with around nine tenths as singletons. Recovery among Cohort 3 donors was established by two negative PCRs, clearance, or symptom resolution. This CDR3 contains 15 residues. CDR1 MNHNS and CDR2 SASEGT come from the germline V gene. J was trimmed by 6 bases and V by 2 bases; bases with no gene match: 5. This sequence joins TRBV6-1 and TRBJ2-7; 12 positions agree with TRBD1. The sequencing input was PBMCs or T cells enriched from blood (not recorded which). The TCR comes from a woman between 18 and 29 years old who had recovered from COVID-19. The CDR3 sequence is CASSEWGQGASEQYF. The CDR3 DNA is TGTGCCAGCAGTGAATGGGGACAGGGGGCTAGCGAGCAGTACTTC.